A selection of T cell receptor beta chains follows, all from one sample in a study of OX40 agonist ivuxolimab in advanced cancers. The protocol was immunoSEQ multiplex PCR, while the TCRdb copy is restricted to in-frame clones and leaves out a portion. The sample lists approximately 74,000 clones, approximately 90% occurring once. The specimen was CD4+ or CD8+ T cells sorted from blood, collected in a trial of the OX40 agonist ivuxolimab. These receptor sequences come from an adult with an advanced solid tumor such as melanoma, head and neck, liver or kidney cancer. Both conserved end residues are part of each CDR3. D genes are given only for firm matches. Size is omitted from some rows. Given values are once, few, many or a class for expanded clones.

V gene,D gene,J gene,clone size,CDR3 DNA,CDR3 protein
TRBV27,.,TRBJ2-4,.,TGTGCCAGCAGTTTAGGCAGGGGGCGCGGGAGCTTGGCCAAAAACATTCAGTACTTC,CASSLGRGRGSLAKNIQYF
TRBV2,.,TRBJ1-2,.,TGTGCCAGCAGTTTTATACTTAGGGAGGATGGCTACACCTTC,CASSFILREDGYTF
TRBV19,.,TRBJ1-5,medium-sized,TGTGCCAGTAGTATCGGGGGGGCCCCTCAGCCCCAGCATTTT,CASSIGGAPQPQHF
TRBV11-2,.,TRBJ1-1,.,TGTGCCAGCAGCTTAGTCCCGAGACCCACAGGAGCTGAAGCTTTCTTT,CASSLVPRPTGAEAFF
TRBV11-3,.,TRBJ2-7,.,TGTGCCAGCAGCTTAGGCGGCGGGACCCCGGGGGAGCAGTACTTC,CASSLGGGTPGEQYF
TRBV5-1,.,TRBJ1-1,.,TGCGCCAGCAGCATTCAGACAGCAAGGACGAACACTGAAGCTTTCTTT,CASSIQTARTNTEAFF
TRBV28,TRBD1,TRBJ2-5,.,TGTGCCAGCAGTCCCAACGGACAGGGGGTTGAGACCCAGTACTTC,CASSPNGQGVETQYF
TRBV30,.,TRBJ2-2,.,TGTGCCTGGAGTGAGGGAGATAGCATCAAGCGGAGCACCGGGGAGCTGTTTTTT,CAWSEGDSIKRSTGELFF
TRBV30,TRBD1,TRBJ2-3,.,TGTGCCTGGATGGAGACAGGGGCAGATACGCAGTATTTT,CAWMETGADTQYF
TRBV6-5,TRBD1,TRBJ1-1,.,TGTGCCAGCAGTCGCGGGACAGATGAAGCTTTCTTT,CASSRGTDEAFF
TRBV2,TRBD1,TRBJ2-6,.,TGTGCCAGCAATGGAGGTCAGGGGGCCCACCGTCCCAACGTCCTGACTTTC,CASNGGQGAHRPNVLTF
TRBV10-3,TRBD1,TRBJ1-2,.,TGTGCCATCAGTGAGCCGACACAGGGGATATATGGCTACACCTTC,CAISEPTQGIYGYTF
TRBV11-2,.,TRBJ2-1,.,TGTGCCAGCAGCTTAGATAACCACTTGCCTGAGCAGTTCTTC,CASSLDNHLPEQFF
TRBV4-1,.,TRBJ2-3,once,TGCGCCAGCCACCGTGGGCCAGGAAGCACAGATACGCAGTATTTT,CASHRGPGSTDTQYF
TRBV11-1,.,TRBJ2-4,.,TGTGCCAGCAGCCCAAGATCGGGACCAAACATTCAGTACTTC,CASSPRSGPNIQYF
TRBV4-2,.,TRBJ2-7,once,TGTGCCAGCAGCCAAGAACCGACTAGCTCCTACGAGCAGTACTTC,CASSQEPTSSYEQYF
TRBV7-9,.,TRBJ2-3,.,TGTGCCAGCAGCAACCCGGAGGGCGGAGATACGCAGTATTTT,CASSNPEGGDTQYF
TRBV27,TRBD2,TRBJ2-7,once,TGTGCCAGCAGGACTAGCGGGTCGTACGAGCAGTACTTC,CASRTSGSYEQYF
TRBV29-1,TRBD1,TRBJ2-7,.,TGCAGCGTTGAAGGGGACAGGTGGGGCGAGCAGTACTTC,CSVEGDRWGEQYF
TRBV19,TRBD2,TRBJ2-1,.,TGTGCCAGTAGAGGAACTAGCGGGAGAACGGAGCAGTTCTTC,CASRGTSGRTEQFF
TRBV5-1,.,TRBJ1-1,.,TGCGCCAGCAGCTTGGCAGGCGAGGACACTGAAGCTTTCTTT,CASSLAGEDTEAFF
TRBV9,.,TRBJ2-2,.,TGTGCCAGCAGCGTTTATGTCAGGGCGGGCACCGGGGAGCTGTTTTTT,CASSVYVRAGTGELFF
TRBV27,TRBD1,TRBJ2-4,.,TGTGCCAGCAGCCTGAGGGACAGGGAGGACATTCAGTACTTC,CASSLRDREDIQYF
TRBV30,.,TRBJ1-3,.,TGTGCCTGGGGGGACGGCTACTCTGGAAACACCATATATTTT,CAWGDGYSGNTIYF
TRBV29-1,TRBD2,TRBJ2-7,once,TGCAGCGTTGGCACTAGCGGCCTTAACGAGCAGTACTTC,CSVGTSGLNEQYF
TRBV28,.,TRBJ1-4,.,TGTGCCAGCAGTTCCGGGACCAAGAATGAAAAACTGTTTTTT,CASSSGTKNEKLFF
TRBV29-1,.,TRBJ2-1,.,TGCAGCACTGACAATGAGCAGTTCTTC,CSTDNEQFF
TRBV29-1,TRBD1,TRBJ1-5,.,TGCAGCGCTCGGACAGGAGATCAGCCCCAGCATTTT,CSARTGDQPQHF
TRBV7-3,TRBD2,TRBJ2-1,.,TGTGCCAGCAGCACCCAGGGACTAGCGGGAGCCAATGAGCAGTTCTTC,CASSTQGLAGANEQFF
TRBV19,.,TRBJ2-3,few,TGTGCCAGTAGTATCACTCCAGGCACAGATACGCAGTATTTT,CASSITPGTDTQYF
TRBV15,.,TRBJ2-4,.,TGTGCCACCAGCAGAGATCTACAGGAATATCAGGGCATTCAGTACTTC,CATSRDLQEYQGIQYF
TRBV9,.,TRBJ2-7,.,TGTGCCAGCAGCCTAGACGGCCAGGCCCCTTACGAGCAGTACTTC,CASSLDGQAPYEQYF
TRBV7-2,TRBD2,TRBJ2-1,.,TGTGCCAGCAGATCGGATGGGACTAGCGGGGGACGTGAGCAGTTCTTC,CASRSDGTSGGREQFF
TRBV28,.,TRBJ2-1,.,TGTGCCAGCTTGCGCTTTAACAATGAGCAGTTCTTC,CASLRFNNEQFF
TRBV5-1,.,TRBJ1-6,.,TGCGCCAGCAGCATTGGGACACGTAATTCACCCCTCCACTTT,CASSIGTRNSPLHF
TRBV7-3,.,TRBJ2-3,.,TGTGCCAGCAGCCACGGACTCTCAGATACGCAGTATTTT,CASSHGLSDTQYF
TRBV5-4,TRBD2,TRBJ2-7,.,TGTGCCAGCAGCTTGGGGACTAGCGGGAGCTACGAGCAGTACTTC,CASSLGTSGSYEQYF
TRBV6-1,.,TRBJ1-2,.,TGTGCCAGCAGTGAAGGGGGAACGACTAACTATGGCTACACCTTC,CASSEGGTTNYGYTF
TRBV19,.,TRBJ2-4,.,TGTGCCAGTAGTCCTAGGGAGGACATTCAGTACTTC,CASSPREDIQYF
TRBV7-3,.,TRBJ2-2,.,TGTGCCAGCAGCTTAGAGCCGGGCCGGGAGCTGTTTTTT,CASSLEPGRELFF
TRBV6-5,TRBD1,TRBJ2-7,.,TGTGCCAGCAGAGTCGGACAGGGGAGCTACGAGCAGTACTTC,CASRVGQGSYEQYF
TRBV11-2,.,TRBJ2-1,.,TGTGCCAGCAGCTACCTTTCATCAGCGACTGAGCAGTTCTTC,CASSYLSSATEQFF
TRBV9,.,TRBJ2-5,.,TGTGCCAGCAGCGTAAATTCCCTACAAGAGACCCAGTACTTC,CASSVNSLQETQYF